This T cell receptor beta chain was sequenced during a study of blood T cell repertoires in COVID-19. The CDR3 totals 14 residues. Germline V CDR1 and CDR2: SQVTM, ANQGSEA. V was clipped by 7 bases and J by 8 bases; unmatched bases: 9. In the authors' methods: It was from reference gene primer amplification that nucleated cell counts were estimated. The repertoire was sequenced with immunoSEQ multiplex PCR; TCRdb's copy has only in-frame clones and lacks some. Clone size and V and J calls were adopted from that table, with D and trimming inferred from the DNA. The profile shows around 130,000 clones, more than 75% of them singletons.

Source material: peripheral blood. The chain couples TRBV29-1 to TRBJ2-1; 12 bases match TRBD1. The receptor's source is an older man with active COVID-19. The CDR3 here is CSAGGGTGGDEQFF. In DNA form, the CDR3 reads TGCAGCGCCGGAGGGGGGACAGGGGGCGATGAGCAGTTCTTC.